This is a list of T cell receptor beta chains from one sample in a study of glioma-infiltrating T cells after dendritic cell vaccination. Measured with immunoSEQ multiplex PCR; TCRdb has only the in-frame clones, and not every one. The table records almost 65,000 clones, around 86% of them present only once. This specimen consisted of blood, obtained before dendritic cell vaccination. Every receptor here comes from a human donor with glioblastoma. CDR3s include the opening cysteine and the closing phenylalanine or tryptophan.

v_call | cdr3_aa
TRBV2 | CASSEQRGGPETQYF
TRBV7-2 | CASSYPTGGRGYGYTF
TRBV29-1 | CSVEGQGRYEQYF
TRBV6-1 | CASGQIDADTQYF
TRBV5-1 | CASSLHGGTGYTF
TRBV5-1 | CASSLWDNQETQYF
TRBV5-1 | CASSRWAGNTEAFF
TRBV5-1 | CASSLVGRTEAFF
TRBV6-1 | CASRDGRDWDGYTF
TRBV6-6 | CASSQVSSYEQYF
TRBV4-1 | CASSQVPSGGAREQYF
TRBV7-8 | CASSLQRLAGGSSYNEQFF
TRBV4-1 | CASSQDRGDGNYGYTF
TRBV2 | CASSEKGYDEAFF
TRBV10-1 | CASSISLRTDTQYF
TRBV7-9 | CASSLGGPPYEQYF
TRBV6-5 | CASSYGLATDTQYF
TRBV6-1 | CASGLGNTEAFF
TRBV5-6 | CASRGQGPNRDEQFF
TRBV28 | CASSLRVAGANVLTF
TRBV28 | CATAGTSGGDTQYF
TRBV6-1 | CASSRTGPGGYTF
TRBV5-6 | CASSEVGDYHYNEQFF
TRBV15 | CATSRGDIAYQETQYF
TRBV4-2 | CASSQVGRGGGLSTGELFF
TRBV6-5 | CASSYSSFQETQYF
TRBV5-4 | CASSPGTDTQYF
TRBV10-3 | CAISGGEGNTIYF
TRBV6-1 | CASSGPTGESGELFF
TRBV6-5 | CASRRTGLSYNEQFF
TRBV9 | CASSVSSGGAPETQYF
TRBV19 | CASNQGLVTEAFF
TRBV30 | CAWSVRLPSGYTF
TRBV7-6 | CASSLSGGANEKLFF
TRBV5-5 | CASSRVGQEYSPLHF
TRBV10-2 | CASSDRGISGNTIYF
TRBV9 | CASSVTSDRYQETQYF
TRBV19 | CASTPEQGSGANVLTF
TRBV5-1 | CASSYHPRRDLWYGYTF
TRBV2 | CASMRTAIATDTQYF
TRBV2 | CASSRQGLANEKLFF
TRBV4-1 | CASSQETGFRNTIYF
TRBV6-1 | CASSGGQGPNQPQHF
TRBV10-1 | CASSTHSFPSF
TRBV5-8 | CASSFPGPQGSNEQFF
TRBV29-1 | CRKHVTAPCGINYGYTF